The text below deals with one T cell receptor beta chain. V was cut by 3 bases and J by 8 bases, with 13 bases left in between. The CDR3 runs to 13 residues. CDR1 is MDHEN and CDR2 is SYDVKM in the germline V gene. The data were produced by immunoSEQ multiplex PCR, yet TCRdb's version contains in-frame clones alone and is incomplete. The sample carries fewer than 5,500 clones, approximately 19% recorded once. This record comes from a study of sequential checkpoint blockade in melanoma. Treatment noted: randomized to nivolumab then ipilimumab (arm A) or the reverse (arm B). Sequenced material: tumor tissue (inferred from file names), taken from a patient given nivolumab and ipilimumab in sequence. This chain links TRBV28 with TRBJ1-2; maybe TRBD1 (5 bases). This receptor was taken from a human donor with melanoma. The CDR3 spells CASSFQGWGGYTF. DNA for the CDR3: TGTGCCAGCAGTTTCCAAGGGTGGGGCGGCTACACCTTC.